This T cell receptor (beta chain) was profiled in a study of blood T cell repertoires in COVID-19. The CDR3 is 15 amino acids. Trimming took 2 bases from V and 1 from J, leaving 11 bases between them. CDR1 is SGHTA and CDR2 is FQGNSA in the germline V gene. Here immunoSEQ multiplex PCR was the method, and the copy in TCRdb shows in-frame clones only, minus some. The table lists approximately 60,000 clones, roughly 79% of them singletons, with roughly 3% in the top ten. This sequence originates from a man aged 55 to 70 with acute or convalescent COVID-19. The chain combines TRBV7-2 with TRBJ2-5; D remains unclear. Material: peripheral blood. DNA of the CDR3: TGTGCCAGCAGCTTAAACACCGGGTTCCAAGAGACCCAGTACTTC. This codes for CASSLNTGFQETQYF.